This T cell receptor (beta chain) was observed in a study of blood T cell repertoires in COVID-19. Turning to the study itself: COVID-19 samples from acute and convalescent phases originated in the United States, Italy and Spain. Sources were T cells, B-cell-depleted T cells, or PBMCs; the material itself was cDNA or gDNA.

Study processing details: The authors estimated nucleated cell counts from reference gene primer amplification. The assay was immunoSEQ multiplex PCR, and TCRdb's table has in-frame clones only and misses some. V, J and clone size were drawn from that table, and D and trimming were deduced from the DNA. The sample shows about 100,000 clones, approximately 86% of them seen only once. About this clone: Germline is not matched at one junction end, which may reflect a read error.

CDR3 length equals 12 residues. CDR1 and CDR2 from the germline V gene are WSHSY and SAAADI. The source is a man at least 80 years old with acute or convalescent COVID-19. The material sequenced was peripheral blood. The J gene is TRBJ1-2, the V gene TRBV10-2; unclear D gene. The DNA for the CDR3 is TGCGCCAGCAGTGATGGAGGGTATGACTACACCTTC. It encodes CASSDGGYDYTF.